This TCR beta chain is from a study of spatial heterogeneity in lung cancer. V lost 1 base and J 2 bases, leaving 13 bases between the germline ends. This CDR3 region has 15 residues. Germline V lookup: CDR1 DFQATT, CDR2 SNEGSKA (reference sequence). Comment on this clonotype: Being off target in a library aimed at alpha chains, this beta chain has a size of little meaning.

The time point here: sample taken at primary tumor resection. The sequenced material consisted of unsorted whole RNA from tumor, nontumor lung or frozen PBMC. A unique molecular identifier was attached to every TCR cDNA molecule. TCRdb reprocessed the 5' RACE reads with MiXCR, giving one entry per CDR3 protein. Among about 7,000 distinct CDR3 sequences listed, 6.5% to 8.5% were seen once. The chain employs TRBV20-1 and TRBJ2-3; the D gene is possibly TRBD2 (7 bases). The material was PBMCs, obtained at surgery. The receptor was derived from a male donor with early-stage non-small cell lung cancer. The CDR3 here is CSARAAGAPTDTQYF. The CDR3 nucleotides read TGCAGTGCTAGAGCGGCGGGGGCCCCCACAGATACGCAGTATTTT.